One sample yielded the 28 T cell receptor beta chains listed below, sequenced in a study of graft-versus-host responses after intestinal transplantation. These TCRs' antigens remain unknown. TCRdb's table, derived via immunoSEQ multiplex PCR, lists solely in-frame clones and lacks some. The sample includes about 110,000 clones, 93% seen only once; the top ten take 0.5% to 0.6%. The sample was unstimulated CD8+ T cells sorted from spleen or lymph node cells, taken before intestinal transplant. Every receptor here comes from a human donor who received an intestinal transplant.

The rearrangement links TRBV28 to TRBJ2-1; 13 nucleotides align to TRBD2. The CDR3 is made up of 15 amino acids. Germline CDR1 is MDHEN and CDR2 is SYDVKM. V lost 4 bases to trimming and J lost 6 bases; unmatched junction nucleotides: 3. The CDR3 sequence is CASSWTSGSSNEQFF. The DNA for the CDR3 is TGTGCCAGCAGTTGGACTAGCGGGAGTAGCAATGAGCAGTTCTTC.

The chain uses TRBV27 and TRBJ2-2; D is possibly TRBD1 or TRBD2 (5 bases each). The CDR3 totals 15 residues. Trimming pared 2 bases from V and 1 base from J, leaving 8 bases between. In germline, CDR1 is MNHEY, CDR2 SMNVEV (reference sequence). The CDR3 is CASSLRGGNTGELFF. CDR3 sequence (DNA): TGTGCCAGCAGTTTACGGGGCGGGAACACCGGGGAGCTGTTTTTT.

This clone came up a few times. This chain connects TRBV19 to TRBJ2-7; D not certain. V was cut by 5 bases and J by 0 bases, with 8 bases left in between. From germline, CDR1 is LNHDA and CDR2 SQIVND (reference sequence). There are 13 residues in the CDR3. CDR3 in DNA: TGTGCCAGTAGTTTTTCAACCTCCTACGAGCAGTACTTC. It translates to CASSFSTSYEQYF.

CDR3: CASSSARDTGGTQYF. The CDR3 nucleotides are TGTGCCAGCAGCTCGGCCCGGGACACGGGAGGGACCCAGTACTTC. The chain employs TRBV13 and TRBJ2-5, with D tentatively TRBD2 (7 bases). V was clipped by 4 bases and J by 7 bases, with 19 bases between them. Germline CDR1 is PRHDT and CDR2 is FYEKMQ (reference sequence). The CDR3 spans 15 residues.

The chain joins TRBV7-9 to TRBJ2-7, with D tentatively TRBD1 (6 bases). V lost 1 base, J lost 0 bases, and 10 bases lay in between. The CDR3 is 15 amino acids. Germline CDR1 reads SEHNR; CDR2 reads FQNEAQ (reference sequence). The CDR3 bases are TGTGCCAGCAGCTTAGTAGGACAGCTCTCCTACGAGCAGTACTTC. This translates into CASSLVGQLSYEQYF.

The CDR3 DNA sequence: TGTGCCAGCAGCTTGTATAGGGGCCCGTTAGACTACACCTTC. Its protein product is CASSLYRGPLDYTF. The gene calls are TRBV5-6 and TRBJ1-2, with TRBD1 as a possible D gene (5 bases). Germline V lookup: CDR1 SGHDT, CDR2 YYEEEE. V lost 1 base to trimming and J lost 10 bases, with 17 bases between them. This CDR3 spans 14 amino acids.

The J gene is TRBJ1-3, the V gene TRBV6-6, with D maybe TRBD1 (5 bases). This CDR3 spans 14 amino acids. V was clipped by 4 bases and J by 4 bases, with 11 bases between them. The germline V gene encodes CDR1 MNHNY and CDR2 SVGAGI (reference sequence). The DNA for the CDR3 is TGTGCCAGCAGTTTGGAGGGGTGGGGAAACACCATATATTTT. This translates into CASSLEGWGNTIYF.

This chain uses TRBV11-2 with TRBJ1-2; D is possibly TRBD1 (6 bases). CDR1 and CDR2 from the germline V gene are SGHAT and FQNNGV. CDR3 length: 14 residues. Trimming removed 7 bases from V and 1 base from J, with 13 bases in between. The CDR3 spells CASIGRGGNYGYTF. The CDR3 DNA reads TGTGCCAGCATTGGGAGGGGGGGTAACTATGGCTACACCTTC.

This chain connects TRBV4-1 to TRBJ2-5; 9 nucleotides line up with TRBD2. The CDR3 contains 16 residues. Germline CDR1 reads MGHRA; CDR2 reads YSYEKL. The V segment lost 3 bases and the J segment 2 bases; nucleotides outside the gene matches: 7. CDR3 sequence: CASSQATSGRQETQYF. CDR3 nucleotides: TGCGCCAGCAGCCAGGCTACTAGCGGGCGTCAAGAGACCCAGTACTTC.

V is TRBV23-1 and J is TRBJ1-2; unclear D gene. TRBV23-1 is an open reading frame, and its role is uncertain. V was shortened by 4 bases and J by 3 bases, with 21 bases between the two germline ends. The CDR3 contains 17 residues. The CDR3 DNA sequence: TGCGCCAGCAGTCCCTCGAGGGAGGGTCGGAGGGACTATGGCTACACCTTC. Translating gives CASSPSREGRRDYGYTF.

This chain uses TRBV27 with TRBJ2-3; D might be TRBD2 (6 bases). Germline CDR1 is MNHEY and CDR2 is SMNVEV (reference sequence). V gave up 6 bases and J gave up 2 bases, with 18 bases separating them. There are 16 residues in the CDR3. The CDR3 protein is CASSYLIAGITDTQYF. DNA for the CDR3: TGTGCCAGCAGCTACCTTATTGCGGGAATCACAGATACGCAGTATTTT.

The chain links TRBV7-8 to TRBJ2-7, with 8 nucleotides matching TRBD1. From germline, CDR1 is SGHVS and CDR2 FQNEAQ. The CDR3 totals 13 residues. Trimming took 2 bases from V and 7 from J; bases not matched to a gene: 4. Here the CDR3 DNA reads TGTGCCAGCAGCTTATCCACAGGGGGAGAGCAGTACTTC. Translation: CASSLSTGGEQYF.

CDR3 amino acids: CASSLMSSGYNEQFF. In DNA, the CDR3 is TGTGCCAGCAGCTTAATGAGTAGCGGGTACAATGAGCAGTTCTTC. The gene calls are TRBV7-6 and TRBJ2-1; 7 nucleotides agree with TRBD2. Germline V gene sequence: CDR1 SGHVS, CDR2 FNYEAQ. This CDR3 has 15 residues. The junction had 5 bases not matched to a gene; V was cut back by 2 bases and J by 4 bases.

The V gene is TRBV18, the J gene TRBJ1-3; 7 nucleotides agree with TRBD1. J gave up 4 bases and V 2 bases, and 11 bases lay outside the gene matches. The germline V gene has CDR1 KGHSH and CDR2 LQKENI. The CDR3 spans 17 residues. CDR3 coding DNA: TGTGCCAGCTCACCAGGGCGGTACCCGACAGGGGGAAACACCATATATTTT. It yields the protein CASSPGRYPTGGNTIYF.

The rearrangement links TRBV28 to TRBJ2-1; 12 bases map to TRBD2. V shed 5 bases and J 7 bases; nucleotides not matched to a gene: 6. This CDR3 is 15 amino acids long. CDR1 MDHEN and CDR2 SYDVKM come from the germline V gene. CDR3 nucleotide sequence: TGTGCCAGCAGTCATAGACTAGCGGGGGTAAATGAGCAGTTCTTC. Its protein is CASSHRLAGVNEQFF.

This clone has only a few counts. This chain uses TRBV5-6 with TRBJ2-1, with TRBD2 matching over 10 bases. Germline V gene sequence: CDR1 SGHDT, CDR2 YYEEEE. V was clipped by 3 bases and J by 4 bases; unmatched bases: 10. CDR3 length equals 17 residues. This chain's CDR3 is CASSSEKTTSGYNEQFF. DNA of the CDR3: TGTGCCAGCAGCTCGGAGAAAACGACTAGCGGGTACAATGAGCAGTTCTTC.

The V gene is TRBV11-2, the J gene TRBJ2-2; D gene unclear. From germline, CDR1 is SGHAT and CDR2 FQNNGV. Trimming cost V 2 bases and J 4 bases, with 2 bases left between them. The CDR3 spans 12 residues. The CDR3, as DNA: TGTGCCAGCAGCTTAAGCACCGGGGAGCTGTTTTTT. It translates to CASSLSTGELFF.

The rearrangement joins TRBV27 to TRBJ1-2, with 10 positions matching TRBD1. Germline CDR1 and CDR2: MNHEY and SMNVEV (reference sequence). The CDR3 is made up of 14 amino acids. The V and J ends lost 5 bases and 4 bases, in that order; junction bases with no gene match: 4. Written as DNA, the CDR3 is TGTGCCAGCAGTGCCCGGACAGGGGGCTATGGCTACACCTTC. Amino acids: CASSARTGGYGYTF.

This rearrangement joins TRBV14 to TRBJ1-3, with D unclear. V gave up 2 bases and J gave up 0 bases, with 8 bases separating them. From germline, CDR1 is SGHDN and CDR2 FVKESK. This CDR3 is built from 15 residues. The chain's CDR3 is CASSQRGFSGNTIYF. CDR3 nucleotides: TGTGCCAGCAGCCAACGAGGGTTCTCTGGAAACACCATATATTTT.

This chain connects TRBV10-3 to TRBJ2-1; TRBD2 agrees at 10 bases. The CDR3 loop spans 15 amino acids. Germline values: CDR1 ENHRY, CDR2 SYGVKD. J gave up 7 bases and V 10 bases, and 13 bases lay outside the gene matches. For the CDR3, the DNA is TGTGCCACCGAAGAGAGAGCGGGAGGGTTAAATGAGCAGTTCTTC. Amino acids: CATEERAGGLNEQFF.

The chain joins TRBV27 to TRBJ2-5, with 11 bases identical to TRBD2. The CDR3 is 14 residues long. Trimming at V came to 4 bases and at J to 6 bases, leaving 4 bases not matched to a gene. Germline assignment: CDR1 MNHEY and CDR2 SMNVEV (reference sequence). The CDR3 spells CASSSRTSGQTQYF. In DNA form, the CDR3 reads TGTGCCAGCAGTTCCCGGACTAGCGGGCAGACCCAGTACTTC.

The genes are TRBV19 and TRBJ2-7; 7 nucleotides match TRBD2. The germline CDR1 and CDR2 sequences are LNHDA and SQIVND (reference sequence). Losses at the gene ends were 7 bases for V and 5 bases for J; bases not matched to a gene: 23. This CDR3 is built from 18 residues. The CDR3 nucleotides read TGTGCCAGTACCCCCCCCCGGGGGGATACTTCGGGGAGCCACGAGCAGTACTTC. Residues: CASTPPRGDTSGSHEQYF. Filled out from reference TRBV19 and TRBJ2-7, the complete variable domain reads DGGITQSPKYLFRKEGQNVTLSCEQNLNHDAMYWYRQDPGQGLRLIYYSQIVNDFQKGDIAEGYSVSREKKESFPLTVTSAQKNPTAFYLCASTPPRGDTSGSHEQYFGPGTRLTVT.

The table lists this clone with a count of one. V and J are TRBV9 and TRBJ1-1; no clear D gene. The CDR3 extends over 14 amino acids. Germline CDR1 is SGDLS and CDR2 is YYNGEE. The ends were cut back, 3 bases at V and 3 bases at J, with 12 bases in the middle. This CDR3 is CASSAQGGYTEAFF. The CDR3 DNA sequence: TGTGCCAGCAGCGCCCAAGGAGGGTACACTGAAGCTTTCTTT.

This clone was recorded a few times. This sequence joins TRBV7-9 and TRBJ1-1; 7 positions match TRBD1. The V gene end was trimmed by 5 bases and the J gene end by 6 bases; junction bases not matched to a gene: 9. The CDR3 totals 14 residues. CDR1 and CDR2 from the germline V gene are SEHNR and FQNEAQ (reference sequence). Here the CDR3 reads CASSPMTGPAEAFF. CDR3 DNA sequence: TGTGCCAGCAGCCCTATGACAGGGCCCGCTGAAGCTTTCTTT. Using reference TRBV7-9 and TRBJ1-1 for the parts outside the CDR3, the full variable domain is DTGVSQNPRHKITKRGQNVTFRCDPISEHNRLYWYRQTLGQGPEFLTYFQNEAQLEKSRLLSDRFSAERPKGSFSTLEIQRTEQGDSAMYLCASSPMTGPAEAFFGQGTRLTVV.

V is TRBV7-6 and J is TRBJ2-7, with D tentatively TRBD2 (5 bases). The CDR3 contains 13 residues. V was trimmed by 5 bases and J by 4 bases, leaving 12 bases between them. Germline V CDR1 and CDR2: SGHVS, FNYEAQ. The CDR3 loop is CASSPLEEYEQYF. The CDR3 coding sequence is TGTGCCAGCAGCCCACTAGAGGAATACGAGCAGTACTTC.

CDR3 sequence (DNA): TGTGCCAGCAGCCAAGATCGGAGGACGGGGTTCACAGATACGCAGTATTTT. It encodes CASSQDRRTGFTDTQYF. The chain recombines TRBV14 with TRBJ2-3; TRBD2 might be the D (5 bases). The CDR3 totals 17 residues. Germline assignment: CDR1 SGHDN and CDR2 FVKESK. V was clipped by 0 bases and J by 2 bases, with 15 bases between them.

This chain connects TRBV4-1 to TRBJ2-6; a possible D gene is TRBD2 (6 bases). This CDR3 is built from 16 residues. V was clipped by 6 bases and J by 4 bases, with 16 bases between them. Germline V gene lookup returns CDR1 MGHRA and CDR2 YSYEKL. The DNA of the CDR3 is TGCGCCAGCAGACCCGCAGGGAGGACCGGGGCCAACGTCCTGACTTTC. This codes for CASRPAGRTGANVLTF.

The chain uses TRBV28 and TRBJ2-3; 13 bases agree with TRBD2. The CDR3 extends over 16 amino acids. With V trimmed by 3 bases and J by 3 bases, 3 bases remained unmatched. Germline CDR1 reads MDHEN; CDR2 reads SYDVKM. CDR3 DNA sequence: TGTGCCAGCAGTTTGTGGACTAGCGGGAGTACAGATACGCAGTATTTT. This codes for CASSLWTSGSTDTQYF.